These T cell receptor beta chains were read from a single sample in a study of T cells in Graves' hyperthyroidism and ophthalmopathy. TCRdb reprocessed the multiplex PCR reads via MiXCR and lists one record per CDR3 protein. The table lists 500,000 to 550,000 distinct CDR3 sequences, around 21% of them singletons. The material sequenced was blood. The receptors derive from a man between 18 and 35 years old with Graves' hyperthyroidism. Each CDR3 is given with its conserved first and last residue. Each record gives: D gene, J gene, clone size, V gene, CDR3 DNA, CDR3 protein. D genes are given only for firm matches. Clone size is shown for a subset of rows, as once, few, many or a class of expanded clone.

>NA|TRBJ2-7|many|TRBV12-3/TRBV12-4
TGTGCCAGCAGTTTATGGCCGACCAACTACGAGCAGTACTTC
CASSLWPTNYEQYF
>TRBD1|TRBJ1-5|many|TRBV30
TGTGCCTGGAGTACAGGGGAGTATAGCAATCAGCCCCAGCATTTT
CAWSTGEYSNQPQHF
>NA|TRBJ2-3|NA|TRBV6-1
TGTGCCAGCAGTGAAGCGGGGTATAGCACAGATACGCAGTATTTT
CASSEAGYSTDTQYF
>NA|TRBJ1-6|few|TRBV11-2
TGTGCCAGCAGCTTAGATTGGGGACGATCAGATTCACCCCTCCACTTT
CASSLDWGRSDSPLHF
>NA|TRBJ1-1|many|TRBV30
TGTGCCTGGAGGTGGGGTTGGGGGAACACTGAAGCTTTCTTT
CAWRWGWGNTEAFF
>NA|TRBJ1-6|few|TRBV12-3/TRBV12-4
TGTGCCAGCAGTTTAGAGAGGGTTGGTTCACCCCTCCACTTT
CASSLERVGSPLHF
>NA|TRBJ1-2|many|TRBV7-2
TGTGCCAGCAGCTTAGCTGGGACAACTAGCTATGGCTACACCTTC
CASSLAGTTSYGYTF
>NA|TRBJ2-5|many|TRBV20-1
TGCAGTGCTAGACGTTCGGGGATGGAGACCCAGTACTTC
CSARRSGMETQYF
>TRBD1|TRBJ2-7|many|TRBV5-1
TGCGCCAGCAGCTTGATGACAGGGGGCGAGCAGTACTTC
CASSLMTGGEQYF
>NA|TRBJ2-7|few|TRBV27
TGTGCCAGCATCCCCCAGGGGCCCTCCTACGAGCAGTACTTC
CASIPQGPSYEQYF
>NA|TRBJ2-1|many|TRBV27
TGTGCCAGCTCCTGGGCCGCAAATTCGGGGAATGAGCAGTTCTTC
CASSWAANSGNEQFF